This T cell receptor (beta chain) was identified during a study of CD8 T cells in Susac syndrome. CD8+ and CD4+ T cells taken from blood had their TCR beta sequenced. The multiple sclerosis control group comprised treatment-naive patients with stable or active relapsing-remitting disease. The CDR3 spans 14 residues. The V end was cut by 0 bases, the J end by 0 bases, with 6 bases between. Germline loops: CDR1 SGDLS, CDR2 YYNGEE. RNA was extracted with the RNeasy kit, and a quantity of roughly 0.45 to 1 ug was reverse transcribed using random hexamers. It was immunoSEQ multiplex PCR that amplified TCR beta CDR3 across 54 Vbeta and 13 Jbeta. Via MiXCR, TCRdb re-called the immunoSEQ multiplex PCR reads, giving one row per CDR3 protein. This sample has 200,000 or so distinct CDR3 sequences; about 96% occur once, and the top ten carry about 0.09%.

The V and J genes are TRBV9 and TRBJ1-1; the D is unclear. Input material: CD4+ T cells from PBMCs. The TCR comes from a human donor with multiple sclerosis. This CDR3 reads CASSVASVNTEAFF. The CDR3 DNA follows: TGTGCCAGCAGCGTAGCATCCGTGAACACTGAAGCTTTCTTT.